These 15 T cell receptor beta chains were all obtained from the same sample, sequenced in a study of radiation and T cells in renal cell carcinoma. Noted time point: blood 4 weeks post-SBRT, at nephrectomy. Treatment of the sample: 15 Gy SBRT to primary tumor, nephrectomy 4 weeks later. Produced via immunoSEQ multiplex PCR; TCRdb's table is partial and in-frame only. This table has about 73,000 clones, around four fifths appearing once. The specimen was blood, collected from a patient whose treatment included radiotherapy and nephrectomy. These receptor sequences come from a woman between 55 and 75 years old with renal cell carcinoma.

The V and J genes are TRBV5-4 and TRBJ1-4; D possibly corresponds to TRBD1 (5 bases). CDR1 is SGHNT, CDR2 YYREEE, per germline (reference sequence). V gave up 4 bases and J gave up 0 bases, with 10 bases separating them. This CDR3 is built from 15 residues. CDR3 residues: CASSRDRTTNEKLFF. The CDR3 DNA sequence: TGTGCCAGCAGCCGAGACAGAACAACTAATGAAAAACTGTTTTTT.

The chain recombines TRBV4-3 with TRBJ2-1; D gene unclear. Looked up from germline, CDR1 is LGHNA and CDR2 is YSLEER. Trimming removed 8 bases at V and 7 bases at J, with 9 bases between. This CDR3 comprises 11 residues. CDR3 loop: CASRHANEQFF. In nucleotides, the CDR3 is TGCGCCAGCCGACACGCAAATGAGCAGTTCTTC.

The chain recombines TRBV19 with TRBJ2-7, with 9 nucleotides matching TRBD1. With V trimmed by 6 bases and J by 2 bases, 5 bases remained unmatched. The CDR3 is 14 residues long. Germline V gene sequence: CDR1 LNHDA, CDR2 SQIVND (reference sequence). Here the CDR3 DNA reads TGTGCCAGTAGCGGGACAGGGTCCCCCTACGAGCAGTACTTC. Encoded protein: CASSGTGSPYEQYF.

This clone turned up a few times. The chain joins TRBV28 to TRBJ1-4; D remains ambiguous. This CDR3 has 14 amino acids. Germline CDR1 MDHEN, CDR2 SYDVKM. The V end was cut by 2 bases, the J end by 7 bases, with 11 bases between. This chain's CDR3 is CASSLRGSGEKLFF. The CDR3, as DNA: TGTGCCAGCAGTTTAAGAGGGTCAGGTGAAAAACTGTTTTTT.

The genes are TRBV29-1 and TRBJ2-5; 7 bases align to TRBD2. The germline V gene has CDR1 SQVTM and CDR2 ANQGSEA. Trimming at V came to 4 bases and at J to 2 bases, leaving 4 bases not matched to a gene. The CDR3 extends over 13 amino acids. The CDR3 region is CSVVWGGQETQYF. The CDR3 DNA is TGCAGCGTTGTATGGGGGGGACAAGAGACCCAGTACTTC.

The CDR3 region is CASSLSMLGREGGYTF. DNA for the CDR3: TGTGCCAGCAGTTTATCAATGCTGGGACGAGAGGGAGGCTACACCTTC. The genes are TRBV28 and TRBJ1-2; TRBD1 is a possible D gene (5 bases). V was shortened by 1 base and J by 8 bases, with 20 bases between the two germline ends. Germline-derived CDR1 and CDR2 are MDHEN and SYDVKM. There are 16 residues in the CDR3.

This clone has only a few counts. V gene TRBV18 combines with J gene TRBJ2-1; 7 bases fit TRBD2. Germline values: CDR1 KGHSH, CDR2 LQKENI. J gave up 0 bases and V 0 bases, and 5 bases lay outside the gene matches. The CDR3 covers 17 residues. CDR3 region: CASSPPPLASSYNEQFF. The CDR3 region has the DNA TGTGCCAGCTCACCACCGCCACTAGCGAGCTCCTACAATGAGCAGTTCTTC.

This rearrangement joins TRBV19 to TRBJ1-4, with unresolved D. Germline V gene data show CDR1 as LNHDA and CDR2 as SQIVND (reference sequence). The CDR3 length is 17 residues. Trimming left V 1 base short and J 3 bases short, with 15 bases between. The CDR3 DNA is TGTGCCAGTAGTATAGCCCGCCTCGGGGAAGCTAATGAAAAACTGTTTTTT. Its translation is CASSIARLGEANEKLFF.

The V and J genes are TRBV11-2 and TRBJ1-5; D remains unclear. The V gene lost 3 bases and the J gene lost 2 bases, with 11 bases spanning the gap. Per germline, CDR1 SGHAT and CDR2 FQNNGV. This CDR3 is built from 15 residues. CDR3 DNA: TGTGCCAGCAGCTTGGGATCGACGGGCAATCAGCCCCAGCATTTT. It specifies CASSLGSTGNQPQHF.

CDR3 region: CASSSGSTDTQYF. The CDR3 DNA is TGTGCCAGCAGTTCCGGTAGCACAGATACGCAGTATTTT. The chain combines TRBV28 with TRBJ2-3; D unclear. Germline CDR1 reads MDHEN; CDR2 reads SYDVKM. Between the trimmed V and J ends, which lost 4 bases and 0 bases, there was a span of 5 bases. The CDR3 covers 13 residues.

This sequence joins TRBV21-1 and TRBJ1-2; TRBD1, the D gene given by the table, was not confirmed from the DNA. TRBV21-1 is flagged as a pseudogene. This CDR3 region has 14 residues. CDR3 DNA sequence: TGTGCCAGCAGCCTCCGGACAGGGGTAAATGGCTACACCTTC. Translation gives CASSLRTGVNGYTF.

This chain uses TRBV5-6 with TRBJ2-3; 7 nucleotides align to TRBD1. Losses at the gene ends were 0 bases for V and 4 bases for J; bases not matched to a gene: 5. This CDR3 spans 15 amino acids. CDR1 and CDR2 from the germline V gene are SGHDT and YYEEEE. CDR3 region: CASSLAVGGADTQYF. The CDR3 DNA reads TGTGCCAGCAGCTTGGCCGTAGGGGGCGCAGATACGCAGTATTTT. Combining the CDR3 with reference TRBV5-6 and TRBJ2-3 gives the whole variable domain DAGVTQSPTHLIKTRGQQVTLRCSPKSGHDTVSWYQQALGQGPQFIFQYYEEEERQRGNFPDRFSGHQFPNYSSELNVNALLLGDSALYLCASSLAVGGADTQYFGPGTRLTVL.

This chain connects TRBV10-3 to TRBJ1-4, with D tentatively TRBD1 (5 bases). V lost 10 bases to trimming and J lost 14 bases, with 26 bases between them. Germline V gene lookup returns CDR1 ENHRY and CDR2 SYGVKD. The CDR3 totals 14 residues. CDR3 sequence reads: CATTDTSRPRGLFF. The CDR3 region has the DNA TGTGCCACAACGGACACCTCCAGGCCGCGGGGGCTGTTTTTT.

The CDR3 DNA follows: TGCGCCAGCAGCCAAGATCGAACGGGGAGCGTGGGAACAGATACGCAGTATTTT. This gives the protein CASSQDRTGSVGTDTQYF. The rearrangement uses TRBV4-3 and TRBJ2-3; D is possibly TRBD2 (5 bases). V lost 0 bases and J lost 3, with 19 bases in between. This CDR3 has 18 residues. Germline V gene lookup returns CDR1 LGHNA and CDR2 YSLEER.

J is TRBJ1-1 and V is TRBV4-2; 12 nucleotides line up with TRBD1. Germline CDR1 is LGHNA and CDR2 is YNFKEQ. This CDR3 spans 18 amino acids. V shed 5 bases, J shed 5 bases, and the junction held 15 bases outside the gene matches. The CDR3 DNA reads TGTGCCAGCAGCTCCGGTTGGGACAGGGGGCCCGCGGGGACTGAAGCTTTCTTT. It specifies CASSSGWDRGPAGTEAFF.